The 6 T cell receptor beta chains listed next were all sequenced from one sample in a study of T cell changes during pregnancy in multiple sclerosis (dated 2019 in TCRdb). Library preparation used the immunoSEQ multiplex PCR assay. In TCRdb, the immuneACCESS table is reduced to in-frame sequences with V and J assigned. These tables do not hold every clone; where another copy was compared, an unresolved V gene accounts for under half, and the others remain unexplained. A total of tens of thousands of clones appear in this sample, around 85% of them only once. The ten largest account for around 3.2% of the sample. Here the sequenced sample was peripheral blood, taken before pregnancy. The receptors originated from a female donor with multiple sclerosis, enrolled in a pregnancy study.

The J gene is TRBJ2-1, the V gene TRBV6-5; perhaps TRBD2 as D (7 bases). Trimming took off 2 bases at V and 9 bases at J, with 14 bases between the two ends. Looked up from germline, CDR1 is MNHEY and CDR2 is SVGAGI. This CDR3 spans 14 amino acids. CDR3 residues: CASSYKGGWGEQFF. In DNA form, the CDR3 reads TGTGCCAGCAGTTACAAGGGGGGGTGGGGTGAGCAGTTCTTC.

The chain links TRBV2 to TRBJ1-2, with no clear D. The CDR3 runs to 12 residues. Between the trimmed V and J ends, which lost 3 bases and 4 bases, there was a span of 6 bases. The germline CDR1 and CDR2 sequences are SNHLY and FYNNEI. CDR3 sequence: CASSERTYGYTF. CDR3 sequence (DNA): TGTGCCAGCAGTGAGCGTACCTATGGCTACACCTTC.

The genes are TRBV9 and TRBJ2-3; D call uncertain. V was trimmed by 0 bases and J by 0 bases, leaving 8 bases between them. There are 15 residues in the CDR3. Germline lookup yields CDR1 SGDLS and CDR2 YYNGEE. The CDR3 DNA sequence: TGTGCCAGCAGCGTAGTTTCCGGGAGCACAGATACGCAGTATTTT. The encoded protein is CASSVVSGSTDTQYF.

The chain employs TRBV19 and TRBJ2-7; the match to TRBD2 covers 9 bases. CDR3 length: 15 residues. CDR1 and CDR2 (germline): LNHDA, SQIVND (reference sequence). The V and J ends lost 3 bases and 2 bases, in that order; junction bases with no gene match: 5. The CDR3 bases are TGTGCCAGTAGTATTATAGCGGGGGCAACCTACGAGCAGTACTTC. Protein sequence: CASSIIAGATYEQYF.

This sequence joins TRBV30 and TRBJ1-6, with D possibly TRBD1 on 5 matching bases. This CDR3 is built from 14 residues. Trimming stripped 4 bases from V and 7 bases from J, with 14 bases between. Per germline, CDR1 GTSNPN and CDR2 SVGIG (reference sequence). The CDR3 region is CAWKGGTENSPLHF. The CDR3 coding sequence is TGTGCCTGGAAGGGCGGGACGGAAAATTCACCCCTCCACTTT.

The CDR3 protein is CASSLARADTQYF. Here the CDR3 DNA reads TGTGCCAGCAGCTTAGCACGCGCGGATACGCAGTATTTT. The chain couples TRBV7-6 to TRBJ2-3; unclear D gene. Per the germline V gene, CDR1 is SGHVS and CDR2 is FNYEAQ. Trimming took 0 bases from V and 6 from J, leaving 7 bases between them. CDR3 length: 13 residues.